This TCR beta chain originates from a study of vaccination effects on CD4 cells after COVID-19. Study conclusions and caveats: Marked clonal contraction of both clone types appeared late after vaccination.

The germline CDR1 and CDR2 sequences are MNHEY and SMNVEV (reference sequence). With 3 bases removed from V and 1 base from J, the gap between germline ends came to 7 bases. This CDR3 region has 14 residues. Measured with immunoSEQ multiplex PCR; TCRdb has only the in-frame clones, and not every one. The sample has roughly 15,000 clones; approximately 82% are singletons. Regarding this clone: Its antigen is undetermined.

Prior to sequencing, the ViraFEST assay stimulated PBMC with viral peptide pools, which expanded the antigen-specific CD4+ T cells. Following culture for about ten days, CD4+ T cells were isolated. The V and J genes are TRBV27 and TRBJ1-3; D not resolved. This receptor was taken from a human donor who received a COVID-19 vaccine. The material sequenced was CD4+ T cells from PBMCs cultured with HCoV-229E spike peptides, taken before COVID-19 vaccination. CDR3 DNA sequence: TGTGCCAGCAGTTTGAAAGGGTCTGGAAACACCATATATTTT. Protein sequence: CASSLKGSGNTIYF.